The 8 T cell receptor beta chains reported below all come from one sample, sequenced in a study of tumor-infiltrating lymphocytes in primary liver carcinoma. Co-extraction of RNA and DNA was performed on roughly 17-32 mg of unsorted bulk tissue. TCR beta cDNA came from roughly 550 ng total RNA, primed with a constant-region primer. Amplification in three nested multiplex PCR rounds with slightly modified ARM-PCR gave rise to TCR beta libraries. The first two PCR rounds used TRBV1-TRBV30 primers with a Cbeta primer, nine to eleven cycles each. Each CDR3 protein is one row after TCRdb ran MiXCR on the multiplex PCR reads. The sample shows over 75,000 distinct CDR3 sequences, approximately 72% of them seen only once. The source material was tumor-adjacent normal liver tissue. The receptors were gathered from a middle-aged man with primary liver carcinoma and hepatitis B virus infection.

This clonotype was observed at least ten times. In DNA form, the CDR3 reads TGTGCCAGCAGCTTAGAGTGGCGGGAGGGGATTGAGCAGTACTTC. Its protein product is CASSLEWREGIEQYF. The chain couples TRBV11-2 to TRBJ2-7, with 9 bases identical to TRBD2. This CDR3 is 15 amino acids long. Germline V CDR1 and CDR2: SGHAT, FQNNGV. The V gene end was trimmed by 0 bases and the J gene end by 7 bases; junction bases not matched to a gene: 7.

With respect to this clonotype: One end of the junction does not line up with germline, which may come from a read error. This sequence joins TRBV10-2 and TRBJ1-6; D might be TRBD1 (6 bases). The length of the CDR3 is 14 residues. Germline values: CDR1 WSHSY, CDR2 SAAADI. The CDR3 region is CASTEMGDTSPLNF. The CDR3 nucleotides are TGCGCCAGCACCGAAATGGGGGACACTTCACCCCTCAACTTT.

This rearrangement joins TRBV4-2 to TRBJ2-4; D is ambiguous. The CDR3 contains 14 residues. Trimming removed 6 bases from V and 3 bases from J, with 12 bases in between. CDR1 and CDR2 from the germline V gene are LGHNA and YNFKEQ. CDR3 nucleotide sequence: TGTGCCAGCAGTCAGGACCTAGTCAAAAACATTCAGTACTTC. Translated, it gives CASSQDLVKNIQYF.

V and J are TRBV29-1 and TRBJ2-2; TRBD1 agrees at 7 bases. The CDR3 contains 13 residues. CDR1 and CDR2 from the germline V gene are SQVTM and ANQGSEA. Trimming removed 6 bases from V and 7 bases from J; junction bases left unmatched: 8. CDR3 residues: CSVPQGTNGELFF. Here the CDR3 DNA reads TGCAGCGTGCCACAGGGGACCAACGGGGAGCTGTTTTTT.

This clonotype has only a few counts. A read error may explain this, as a much larger clone is one base away. The chain links TRBV29-1 to TRBJ2-3; D is tentatively TRBD1 or TRBD2 (5 bases each). The CDR3 spans 16 residues. With 4 bases removed from V and 2 bases from J, the gap between germline ends came to 19 bases. Per the germline V gene, CDR1 is SQVTM and CDR2 is ANQGSEA. The CDR3 DNA follows: TGCAGCGTTGGACCTCACGGGACCCATAACACAGATACGCAGTATTTT. This encodes CSVGPHGTHNTDTQYF.

Many counts were recorded for this clonotype. The rearrangement joins TRBV6-5 to TRBJ1-1; D gene unclear. CDR1 is MNHEY and CDR2 is SVGAGI in the germline V gene. Between the trimmed V and J ends, which lost 8 bases and 3 bases, there was a span of 10 bases. The CDR3 extends over 12 amino acids. The CDR3 loop reads CASQETDTEAFF. Here the CDR3 DNA reads TGTGCCAGCCAGGAGACGGACACTGAAGCTTTCTTT.

There are many counts of this clonotype. The V gene is TRBV4-2, the J gene TRBJ2-1; 10 nucleotides agree with TRBD2. The CDR3 sequence is 15 residues long. J lost 5 bases, V lost 2 bases, and 3 bases had no gene match. Per germline, CDR1 LGHNA and CDR2 YNFKEQ. CDR3 sequence reads: CASSQSGRGDNEQFF. CDR3 in DNA: TGTGCCAGCAGCCAAAGCGGGAGGGGGGACAATGAGCAGTTCTTC.

A note on this clonotype: An end of the junction differs from the germline gene, which may be a read error. The chain couples TRBV6-5 to TRBJ2-3, with D uncertain. Germline V gene lookup returns CDR1 MNHEY and CDR2 SVGAGI. The CDR3 runs to 14 residues. CDR3 residues: CVSCVSQWVDTQYF. The CDR3 nucleotides read TGTGTCAGCTGCGTATCCCAGTGGGTAGATACGCAGTATTTT.